This T cell receptor beta chain originates from a study of OX40 agonist ivuxolimab in advanced cancers. Study-wide context: Ivuxolimab, an agonistic anti-OX40 (CD134) antibody, was given to patients. Every 2 weeks, ivuxolimab was infused into the patients intravenously at between 0.01 and 10 mg/kg. Study findings and constraints: Expanded clones tended on average to be more numerous among CD8+ T cells than CD4+.

Exclusion of a patient followed from autoimmune disease history or systemic immunosuppression. The V gene's germline CDR1 is SEHNR and CDR2 FQNEAQ (reference sequence). The CDR3 runs 15 residues. V was shortened by 0 bases and J by 6 bases, with 11 bases between the two germline ends. TCRdb keeps only in-frame clones here, not all; method: immunoSEQ multiplex PCR. Of around 84,000 clones listed, under 95% are singletons. Comment on this clone: Its specificity is unknown.

The rearrangement uses TRBV7-9 and TRBJ2-2, with unresolved D. The sequencing here drew on CD4+ or CD8+ T cells sorted from blood, taken in a trial of the OX40 agonist ivuxolimab. The sequence derives from an adult with an advanced solid tumor such as melanoma, head and neck, liver or kidney cancer. The chain's CDR3 is CASSLALRFAGELFF. The CDR3 DNA reads TGTGCCAGCAGCTTAGCGCTCAGGTTCGCCGGGGAGCTGTTTTTT. The full variable domain, its missing parts supplied by reference TRBV7-9 and TRBJ2-2, is DTGVSQNPRHKITKRGQNVTFRCDPISEHNRLYWYRQTLGQGPEFLTYFQNEAQLEKSRLLSDRFSAERPKGSFSTLEIQRTEQGDSAMYLCASSLALRFAGELFFGEGSRLTVL.